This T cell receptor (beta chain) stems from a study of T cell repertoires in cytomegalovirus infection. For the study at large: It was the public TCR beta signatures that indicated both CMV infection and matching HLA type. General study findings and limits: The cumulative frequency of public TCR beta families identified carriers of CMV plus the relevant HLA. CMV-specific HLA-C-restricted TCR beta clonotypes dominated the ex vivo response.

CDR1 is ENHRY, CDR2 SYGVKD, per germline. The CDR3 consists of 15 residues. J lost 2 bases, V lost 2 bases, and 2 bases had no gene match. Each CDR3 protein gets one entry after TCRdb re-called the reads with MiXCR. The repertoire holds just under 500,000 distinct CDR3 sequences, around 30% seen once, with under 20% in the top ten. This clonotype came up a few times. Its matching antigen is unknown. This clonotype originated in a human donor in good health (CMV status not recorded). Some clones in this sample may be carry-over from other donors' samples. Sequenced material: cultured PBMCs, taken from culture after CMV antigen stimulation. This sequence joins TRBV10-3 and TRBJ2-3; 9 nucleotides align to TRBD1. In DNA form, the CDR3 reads TGTGCCATCAGTGAGGGGACAGGGAACACAGATACGCAGTATTTT. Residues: CAISEGTGNTDTQYF.